This record covers a single T cell receptor (beta chain). This sample stems from a study of blood T cell repertoires in COVID-19. For the study at large: T cells, B-cell-depleted T cells, or PBMCs provided the cDNA or gDNA that served as material.

Trimming pared 0 bases from V and 4 bases from J, leaving 15 bases between. The length of the CDR3 is 16 residues. Germline CDR1 SGHRS, CDR2 YFSETQ. The repertoire was sequenced with immunoSEQ multiplex PCR; TCRdb's copy has only in-frame clones and lacks some. The repertoire has roughly 130,000 clones, roughly 80% of them found once; the top ten carry over 9%. Self-reported history from a screening survey and questionnaire set each donor's cohort. Specimen: PBMCs or T cells enriched from blood (not recorded which). The source of this sequence is a man in his fifties who had recovered from COVID-19. The rearrangement links TRBV5-1 to TRBJ2-3; a possible D gene is TRBD2 (6 bases). The CDR3 DNA is TGCGCCAGCAGCTTGGAGAGGGTATCTAGCGCAGATACGCAGTATTTT. It encodes CASSLERVSSADTQYF.